This T cell receptor beta chain was recorded in a study of CD8+ T cells in alopecia areata. Study in general: Dosing spanned 6 to 18 months on tofacitinib, then 6 months off drug.

The CDR3 is 14 residues long. Germline assignment: CDR1 SGHVS and CDR2 FQNEAQ. Trimming shortened V by 3 bases and J by 0 bases, and 3 bases separated the two germline ends. RNA extraction was followed by reverse transcription into cDNA, which acted as the sequencing template. This table comes from immunoSEQ multiplex PCR, and its TCRdb copy is limited to in-frame clones, with some not included. The sample lists 150,000 to 200,000 clones; approximately 65% were seen once. The chain is built from TRBV7-8 and TRBJ1-6; D is unresolved. This TCR was sampled from a human donor with alopecia areata. Sequences were derived from CD8+ T cells sorted from blood, sampled at week 0. CDR3 loop: CASSLGSYNSPLHF. The CDR3 region has the DNA TGTGCCAGCAGCTTGGGCTCCTATAATTCACCCCTCCACTTT.